This note documents a single TCR beta chain sequence. The germline V and J ends were trimmed by 5 bases and 1 base, with 12 bases remaining between them. Germline V gene data show CDR1 as SGHNT and CDR2 as YENEEA. The CDR3 sequence is 16 residues long. This record comes from a study of shared clonotypes between healthy human individuals. The table came from immunoSEQ multiplex PCR; TCRdb's copy has only in-frame clones and leaves some out. The sample yields over 400,000 clones, approximately 94% seen once. This TCR was recovered from a young woman in good health. Sequencing was done on a sample of naive CD4+ T cells sorted from blood. This sample's subset: CD45RA+ positively selected. The J gene is TRBJ2-6, the V gene TRBV11-3; D ambiguous. CDR3 nucleotides: TGTGCCAGCAGCGCTGGCGTTATTTCTGGGGCCAACGTCCTGACTTTC. Its translation is CASSAGVISGANVLTF.